The clone carrying this T cell receptor beta chain showed up many times. V was cut by 1 base and J by 2 bases, with 12 bases left in between. The germline V gene encodes CDR1 KGHSH and CDR2 LQKENI. The CDR3 runs to 15 residues. Seattle-derived patients entered the study during active infection and were followed longitudinally. The data derive from a study of blood T cell repertoires in COVID-19. Whole-study context: The study drew acute and convalescent COVID-19 samples from the United States, Italy and Spain.

Original data processing: The assay estimated nucleated cells by amplifying reference gene primers. Method: immunoSEQ multiplex PCR; TCRdb's copy keeps in-frame clones and lacks some. The DNA was the basis for D and trimming; V, J and clone size are from that table. Found here are 250,000 to 350,000 clones, roughly 80% of them singletons; the top ten hold around 1.6%. The chain links TRBV18 to TRBJ2-7, with D perhaps TRBD1 (5 bases). Input material: peripheral blood. This receptor was taken from a human donor with COVID-19, enrolled during active disease. The donor label of this sample is uncertain. CDR3 bases: TGTGCCAGCTCACCACAGGGGCTGATGACCTACGAGCAGTACTTC. Amino acid sequence: CASSPQGLMTYEQYF.